Following are 6 T cell receptor beta chains from one sample sequenced in a study of early T cells in non-severe SARS-CoV-2 infection. TCRdb used MiXCR to reprocess the 5' RACE reads, holding one entry per CDR3 protein. The sample carries roughly 60,000 distinct CDR3 sequences, 4.5% to 7% recorded once. Sequencing input: whole blood. The source of these receptors is an adult who was a healthcare worker with PCR-confirmed SARS-CoV-2 infection or an uninfected control (not recorded which).

DNA of the CDR3: TGTGCCAGCAGGCCCCGCGGTAGGGGAACTGAAGCTTTCTTT. Residues: CASRPRGRGTEAFF. The genes are TRBV6-5 and TRBJ1-1, with D maybe TRBD1 (5 bases). The CDR3 covers 14 residues. Germline-derived CDR1 and CDR2 are MNHEY and SVGAGI. With 6 bases removed from V and 5 bases from J, the gap between germline ends came to 16 bases.

This clonotype has ten or more counts. The chain couples TRBV20-1 to TRBJ1-6, with TRBD1 matching over 8 bases. This CDR3 spans 13 amino acids. The germline V gene has CDR1 DFQATT and CDR2 SNEGSKA (reference sequence). V gave up 4 bases and J gave up 8 bases; unmatched junction bases: 4. The CDR3 loop is CSAKDREHSPLHF. The CDR3 nucleotides are TGCAGTGCTAAGGACAGGGAACATTCACCCCTCCACTTT.

This clonotype was seen repeatedly, ten times or more. This chain links TRBV28 with TRBJ1-1, with 7 bases lining up with TRBD1. Germline values: CDR1 MDHEN, CDR2 SYDVKM. V shed 4 bases, J shed 1 base, and the junction held 6 bases outside the gene matches. This CDR3 has 15 amino acids. This CDR3 is CASSSPDRPNTEAFF. In DNA, the CDR3 is TGTGCCAGCAGTTCTCCGGACAGGCCGAACACTGAAGCTTTCTTT. Looking up the rest from reference TRBV28 and TRBJ1-1 gives the full variable domain: DVKVTQSSRYLVKRTGEKVFLECVQDMDHENMFWYRQDPGLGLRLIYFSYDVKMKEKGDIPEGYSVSREKKERFSLILESASTNQTSMYLCASSSPDRPNTEAFFGQGTRLTVV.

There are a few counts of this clonotype. The V call is TRBV5-6, the J call TRBJ2-3; 11 positions agree with TRBD2. CDR1 SGHDT and CDR2 YYEEEE come from the germline V gene. This CDR3 has 16 amino acids. Losses at the gene ends were 4 bases for V and 4 bases for J; bases not matched to a gene: 8. The CDR3 nucleotides read TGTGCCAGCAGCCCCGGGACTAGCGGCTGGGCAGATACGCAGTATTTT. It yields the protein CASSPGTSGWADTQYF.

The chain is built from TRBV6-6 and TRBJ1-3; possible D gene TRBD1, 5 bases. V lost 6 bases to trimming and J lost 5 bases, with 17 bases between them. Germline V CDR1 and CDR2: MNHNY, SVGAGI (reference sequence). CDR3 length: 15 residues. The CDR3, as DNA: TGTGCCAGCAGCCATGGCGCGGGGGGACGAAACACCATATATTTT. This translates into CASSHGAGGRNTIYF.

This clonotype was recorded a few times. The J gene is TRBJ2-2, the V gene TRBV7-8; 7 bases are shared with TRBD1. Germline-derived CDR1 and CDR2 are SGHVS and FQNEAQ. V gave up 4 bases and J gave up 2 bases; unmatched junction bases: 10. This CDR3 is 17 amino acids long. In DNA form, the CDR3 reads TGTGCCAGCAGCTCCAAGCCAACAGGGGCCAACACCGGGGAGCTGTTTTTT. Protein: CASSSKPTGANTGELFF. The variable domain in full, with the rest retrieved from reference TRBV7-8 and TRBJ2-2, is GAGVSQSPRYKVAKRGQDVALRCDPISGHVSLFWYQQALGQGPEFLTYFQNEAQLDKSGLPSDRFFAERPEGSVSTLKIQRTQQEDSAVYLCASSSKPTGANTGELFFGEGSRLTVL.